These 14 T cell receptor beta chains share one sample of origin, sequenced in a study of blood T cell repertoires in COVID-19. The protocol was immunoSEQ multiplex PCR, while the TCRdb copy is restricted to in-frame clones and leaves out a portion. This sample has roughly 80,000 clones, with about nine tenths found just once. The sample taken for sequencing was peripheral blood. The receptors shown here come from a woman of 80 years or more with active or convalescent COVID-19.

The chain couples TRBV5-4 to TRBJ2-5; 13 positions agree with TRBD2. V shed 4 bases and J 5 bases; nucleotides not matched to a gene: 5. Germline values: CDR1 SGHNT, CDR2 YYREEE (reference sequence). This CDR3 contains 15 residues. CDR3 region: CASSELAGGPETQYF. In DNA form, the CDR3 reads TGTGCCAGCAGCGAACTAGCGGGGGGGCCGGAGACCCAGTACTTC.

The chain is built from TRBV5-8 and TRBJ2-3; 10 nucleotides align to TRBD2. This CDR3 spans 19 amino acids. CDR1 and CDR2 from the germline V gene are SGHTS and YDEGEE. V trimming: 0 bases; J trimming: 0 bases; junction bases outside the gene matches: 10. CDR3 DNA: TGTGCCAGCAGCTTGGCGGCAGCGGGGGGGCCCCATAGCACAGATACGCAGTATTTT. It specifies CASSLAAAGGPHSTDTQYF.

J is TRBJ1-4 and V is TRBV4-1; possible D gene TRBD1, 5 bases. V gave up 1 base and J gave up 3 bases, with 12 bases separating them. The CDR3 sequence is 16 residues long. Germline lookup yields CDR1 MGHRA and CDR2 YSYEKL. The CDR3 loop is CASSQGRWGANEKLFF. CDR3 DNA: TGCGCCAGCAGCCAAGGAAGGTGGGGGGCTAATGAAAAACTGTTTTTT.

The rearrangement uses TRBV28 and TRBJ2-5, with 8 bases identical to TRBD1. The CDR3 has 15 residues. The germline V gene encodes CDR1 MDHEN and CDR2 SYDVKM. V lost 6 bases, J lost 5 bases, and 11 bases stayed unmatched. The CDR3 region is CASSDPGQGTETQYF. The CDR3 coding sequence is TGTGCCAGCAGCGATCCCGGACAGGGTACGGAGACCCAGTACTTC.

This chain uses TRBV20-1 with TRBJ1-5; no clear D gene. Germline-derived CDR1 and CDR2 are DFQATT and SNEGSKA (reference sequence). The CDR3 spans 11 residues. V shed 1 base and J shed 10 bases, with 8 bases lying between them. For the CDR3, the DNA is TGCAGTGCTAGAGGCCCAGAACCCCAGCATTTT. Residues: CSARGPEPQHF.

The chain has TRBV15 and TRBJ1-4; 7 bases are shared with TRBD1. This CDR3 is built from 17 residues. Germline assignment: CDR1 LNHNV and CDR2 YYDKDF (reference sequence). V was pared by 0 bases and J by 7 bases, with 11 bases of the junction left unmatched. CDR3 sequence reads: CATSRDVGAGGVEKLFF. The CDR3 DNA is TGTGCCACCAGCAGAGATGTTGGGGCAGGGGGTGTTGAAAAACTGTTTTTT. Looking up the rest from reference TRBV15 and TRBJ1-4 gives the full variable domain: DAMVIQNPRYQVTQFGKPVTLSCSQTLNHNVMYWYQQKSSQAPKLLFHYYDKDFNNEADTPDNFQSRRPNTSFCFLDIRSPGLGDTAMYLCATSRDVGAGGVEKLFFGSGTQLSVL.

The chain couples TRBV2 to TRBJ1-1; D is unresolved. V was shortened by 8 bases and J by 3 bases, with 10 bases between the two germline ends. The CDR3 totals 12 residues. Germline lookup yields CDR1 SNHLY and CDR2 FYNNEI. Written as DNA, the CDR3 is TGTGCCAGCCGAGGCATTTACACTGAAGCTTTCTTT. Its translation: CASRGIYTEAFF.

The gene calls are TRBV4-3 and TRBJ2-7, with 9 bases fitting TRBD2. This CDR3 region has 18 residues. The germline gives CDR1 LGHNA, CDR2 YSLEER. Losses at the gene ends were 1 base for V and 1 base for J; bases not matched to a gene: 11. As DNA, the CDR3 is TGCGCCAGCAGCCAAGGTCTCCGGCGGGGGGGCCTTTCCTACGAGCAGTACTTC. It specifies CASSQGLRRGGLSYEQYF.

The V gene is TRBV4-2, the J gene TRBJ2-7; TRBD1 aligns across 7 bases. CDR3 length: 18 amino acids. Germline assignment: CDR1 LGHNA and CDR2 YNFKEQ. V shed 1 base, J shed 4 bases, and the junction held 16 bases outside the gene matches. CDR3 DNA sequence: TGTGCCAGCAGCCAAGGAAATATTGGAACAGGGGAAACATACGAGCAGTACTTC. The encoded protein is CASSQGNIGTGETYEQYF.

The J gene is TRBJ1-4, the V gene TRBV19, with D hard to call. This CDR3 spans 14 amino acids. CDR1 is LNHDA, CDR2 SQIVND, per germline (reference sequence). V dropped 10 bases and J dropped 0 bases, with 12 bases sitting between them. The CDR3: CATRHRPTNEKLFF. The CDR3 DNA follows: TGTGCCACTCGACACCGCCCAACTAATGAAAAACTGTTTTTT.

The chain couples TRBV7-2 to TRBJ2-1, with TRBD1 matching over 12 bases. CDR3 size: 15 residues. Unmatched junction bases numbered 6, after V lost 6 bases and J lost 6 bases. CDR1 and CDR2 from the germline V gene are SGHTA and FQGNSA. The CDR3 DNA is TGTGCCAGCAGAGTAGGGACAGGGGGCCTCAATGAGCAGTTCTTC. Its translation is CASRVGTGGLNEQFF.

The chain employs TRBV7-2 and TRBJ2-2, with 7 bases fitting TRBD1. V lost 5 bases, J lost 4 bases, and 7 bases stayed unmatched. There are 15 residues in the CDR3. Germline CDR1 SGHTA, CDR2 FQGNSA. In DNA, the CDR3 is TGTGCCAGCAGCACCAGACAGGGCTCCACCGGGGAGCTGTTTTTT. Translated, it gives CASSTRQGSTGELFF.

The rearrangement joins TRBV7-9 to TRBJ1-2; 8 nucleotides match TRBD1. The J segment lost 5 bases and the V segment lost 1 base, leaving 9 bases of the junction unmatched. CDR3 length equals 16 residues. Germline CDR1 is SEHNR and CDR2 is FQNEAQ (reference sequence). CDR3 bases: TGTGCCAGCAGCTTAGAGGTGACAGGGGCTCTTTATGGCTACACCTTC. Amino acid sequence: CASSLEVTGALYGYTF. The full variable domain, with the rest looked up from reference TRBV7-9 and TRBJ1-2, is DTGVSQNPRHKITKRGQNVTFRCDPISEHNRLYWYRQTLGQGPEFLTYFQNEAQLEKSRLLSDRFSAERPKGSFSTLEIQRTEQGDSAMYLCASSLEVTGALYGYTFGSGTRLTVV.

V gene TRBV27 combines with J gene TRBJ2-7; TRBD2 might be the D (5 bases). Germline values: CDR1 MNHEY, CDR2 SMNVEV (reference sequence). The CDR3 length is 15 residues. Deletions cut 0 bases from V and 3 bases from J, with 12 bases between. CDR3 DNA sequence: TGTGCCAGCAGTTTATCGGGAGCTCCTAACTACGAGCAGTACTTC. This codes for CASSLSGAPNYEQYF.